This T cell receptor beta chain was recorded in a study of regulatory T cells in long-lasting Graves disease (dated by TCRdb to the early 2020s). Regarding the complete study: Persistent Graves' disease was defined as antithyroid drug treatment for over 5 years with persistently positive TSH receptor autoantibodies. Persistent Graves' disease patients were compared with newly diagnosed Graves' disease patients by peripheral blood TCR sequencing and RNA sequencing. The study was registered as a clinical trial and conducted in China. TCR sequencing covered approximately 13 persistent and roughly 20 newly diagnosed Graves' disease patients, 33 samples in total. On average, persistent Graves' disease patients in the clinical cohort had been on antithyroid drugs for approximately ten years.

Comments on this clonotype: Its antigen is currently not known. Base-call qualities are not available, and no considerably larger clone is one nucleotide away.

Overall study results and their limits: Compared with newly diagnosed patients, persistent Graves' disease patients had lower TCR Shannon entropy and fewer highly expanded clones, which suggests clonal expansion. The authors noted that the small sample size was a limitation that may lower accuracy. Patients with persistent disease shared more public clonotypes (over 2,500) than newly diagnosed patients did (around 980). Only the TCR beta chain was sequenced and analyzed. The study examined only peripheral blood because the primary lesion, thyroid tissue, could not be accessed.

Sample time point, as interpreted from the label and publication: persistent/refractory GD, antithyroid drugs over 5 years with positive TRAb. For both TCR sequencing and RNA sequencing, RNA was extracted from PBMCs using TRIzol. The diagnosis of Graves' disease followed American Thyroid Association guidelines. The patients came from an endocrinology department in Xi'an, China. From each patient, nine milliliters of peripheral blood was collected into an EDTA anticoagulant tube. Ficoll Paque Plus density gradient separation was used to isolate PBMCs, and no further T cell sorting was done. An Agilent 2100 Bioanalyzer and agarose gel were used to assess RNA quality, and a NanoDrop 2000 was used to measure RNA concentration. To prepare the library, multiplex PCR was applied. TCRdb shows the sequencer as Illumina HiSeq 4000. CDR3 regions were amplified by Arm-PCR with iRepertoire HTBI primers to construct TCR beta libraries. Before sequencing, the PCR products went through gel purification. The authors' pipeline ran thus. Across samples, about 63 TRBV and 14 TRBJ segments were identified and used for gene usage analysis of CDR3 amino acid clonotypes. COPE and FqMerger were used to merge the filtered high-quality paired reads into contigs. Contigs were aligned with BLAST to IMGT TRBV, TRBD and TRBJ reference genes, and CDR3 was defined per IMGT. Clonotypes above 0.1% frequency were classified as highly expanded clones. Shannon entropy served as the measure of repertoire diversity, while the Gini coefficient captured V-J evenness. Clonotypes shared by more than one individual were considered public. Using fastp trimming at Q25 and MiXCR clonotype assembly, TCRdb reanalyzed the public sequencing data and kept in-frame beta chains. Rows are combined by CDR3 protein, so each entry shows the most common genes and DNA. Clone size and V and J calls follow TCRdb, not the original study. The sample table lists around 400,000 distinct CDR3 sequences, roughly 24% of them with a count of one. The ten biggest clones cover about 29% of the sample.

Sequences were derived from peripheral blood mononuclear cells (PBMCs), sampled when the disease was refractory, from a patient treated with antithyroid drugs. The clonotype originates from a middle-aged woman with Graves disease. Donor details come from another sample of the same person, matched by shared clones.

The bases read TGTGCCAGCAGAGGGGGAGTAGCGGGATTAAAGAACAATGAGCAGTTCTTC. This gives the protein CASRGGVAGLKNNEQFF. This receptor chain uses TRBV2 and TRBJ2-1; 8 junctional bases match TRBD2. The CDR3 has 17 amino acids, counting the end cysteine and phenylalanine. Of all the DNA, just the CDR3 is kept, 51 bases in frame from base 1. Trimmed from V: 6 bases; trimmed from J: 5 bases; junction bases lacking a gene match: 15. CDR1 and CDR2 were assigned from the germline V gene as SNHLY and FYNNEI.